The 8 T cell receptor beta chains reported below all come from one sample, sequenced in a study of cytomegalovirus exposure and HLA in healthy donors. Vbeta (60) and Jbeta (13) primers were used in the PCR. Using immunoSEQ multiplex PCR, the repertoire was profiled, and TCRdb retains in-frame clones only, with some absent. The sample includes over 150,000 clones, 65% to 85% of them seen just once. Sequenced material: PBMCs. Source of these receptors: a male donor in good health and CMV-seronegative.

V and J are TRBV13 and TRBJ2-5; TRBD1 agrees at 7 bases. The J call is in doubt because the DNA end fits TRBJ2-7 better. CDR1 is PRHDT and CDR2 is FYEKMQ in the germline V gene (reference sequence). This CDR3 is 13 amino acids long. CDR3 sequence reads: CASSPTGFNEQYF. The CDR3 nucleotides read TGTGCCAGCAGCCCGACAGGGTTCAACGAGCAGTACTTC.

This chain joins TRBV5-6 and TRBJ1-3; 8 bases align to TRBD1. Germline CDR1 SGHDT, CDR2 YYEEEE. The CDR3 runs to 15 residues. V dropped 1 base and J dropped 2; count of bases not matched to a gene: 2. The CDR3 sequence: CASSLPRGPGNTIYF. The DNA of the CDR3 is TGTGCCAGCAGCTTGCCCAGGGGGCCTGGAAACACCATATATTTT. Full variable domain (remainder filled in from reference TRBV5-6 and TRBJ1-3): DAGVTQSPTHLIKTRGQQVTLRCSPKSGHDTVSWYQQALGQGPQFIFQYYEEEERQRGNFPDRFSGHQFPNYSSELNVNALLLGDSALYLCASSLPRGPGNTIYFGEGSWLTVV.

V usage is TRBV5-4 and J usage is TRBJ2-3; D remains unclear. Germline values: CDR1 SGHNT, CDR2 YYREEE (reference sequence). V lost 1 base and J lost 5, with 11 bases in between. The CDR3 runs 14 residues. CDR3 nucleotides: TGTGCCAGCAGCTTGCCCCCCAACGGAGATACGCAGTATTTT. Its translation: CASSLPPNGDTQYF.

CDR3 DNA sequence: TGTGCCAGCAGTTCCTTTGCCGGACTAGTCACCGGGGAGCTGTTTTTT. Its translation is CASSSFAGLVTGELFF. This sequence joins TRBV28 and TRBJ2-2, with 7 bases matching TRBD2. V lost 4 bases to trimming and J lost 4 bases; unmatched junction nucleotides: 9. There are 16 residues in the CDR3. From germline, CDR1 is MDHEN and CDR2 SYDVKM. Full variable domain (missing parts from reference TRBV28 and TRBJ2-2): DVKVTQSSRYLVKRTGEKVFLECVQDMDHENMFWYRQDPGLGLRLIYFSYDVKMKEKGDIPEGYSVSREKKERFSLILESASTNQTSMYLCASSSFAGLVTGELFFGEGSRLTVL.

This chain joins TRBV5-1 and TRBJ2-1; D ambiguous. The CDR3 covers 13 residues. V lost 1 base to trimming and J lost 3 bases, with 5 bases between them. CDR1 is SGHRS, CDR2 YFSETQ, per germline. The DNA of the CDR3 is TGCGCCAGCAGCTTGACGGTCTACAATGAGCAGTTCTTC. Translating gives CASSLTVYNEQFF.

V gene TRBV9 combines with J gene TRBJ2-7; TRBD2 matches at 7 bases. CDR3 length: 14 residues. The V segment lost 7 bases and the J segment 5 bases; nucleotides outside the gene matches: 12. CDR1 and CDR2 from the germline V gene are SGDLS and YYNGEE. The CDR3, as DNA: TGTGCCAGCGCCCCCACGGGGGGTTTCCACGAGCAGTACTTC. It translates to CASAPTGGFHEQYF.

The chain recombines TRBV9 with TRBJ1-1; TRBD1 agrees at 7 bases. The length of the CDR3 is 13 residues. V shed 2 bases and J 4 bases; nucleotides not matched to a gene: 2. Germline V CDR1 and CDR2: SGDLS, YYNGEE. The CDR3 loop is CASSVTGVTEAFF. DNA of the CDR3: TGTGCCAGCAGCGTTACAGGGGTCACTGAAGCTTTCTTT.

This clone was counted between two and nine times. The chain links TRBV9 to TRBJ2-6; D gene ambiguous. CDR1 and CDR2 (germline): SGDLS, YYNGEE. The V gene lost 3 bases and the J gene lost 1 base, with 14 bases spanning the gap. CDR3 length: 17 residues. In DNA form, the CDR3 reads TGTGCCAGCAGCGCCCTGGTGACTTGGTCTGGGGCCAACGTCCTGACTTTC. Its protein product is CASSALVTWSGANVLTF. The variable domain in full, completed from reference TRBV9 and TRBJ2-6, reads DSGVTQTPKHLITATGQRVTLRCSPRSGDLSVYWYQQSLDQGLQFLIQYYNGEERAKGNILERFSAQQFPDLHSELNLSSLELGDSALYFCASSALVTWSGANVLTFGAGSRLTVL.